The 23 T cell receptor beta chains below come from one sample, sequenced in a study of cytomegalovirus exposure and HLA in healthy donors. Amplification used 60 Vbeta primers and 13 Jbeta primers. The table came from immunoSEQ multiplex PCR; TCRdb's copy has only in-frame clones and leaves some out. The sample shows 100,000 to 150,000 clones, around 72% of them seen only once. Source material: PBMCs. Receptors originate from a human donor in good health.

The chain has TRBV7-8 and TRBJ1-2, with 8 bases identical to TRBD1. Germline CDR1 and CDR2: SGHVS and FQNEAQ. The CDR3 totals 14 residues. After removal of 4 bases from V and 1 base from J, the junction contained 2 bases not matched to a gene. CDR3 nucleotides: TGTGCCAGCAGCTCGACAGGGGTTAACTATGGCTACACCTTC. This sequence encodes CASSSTGVNYGYTF.

The rearrangement links TRBV19 to TRBJ2-1; 11 positions agree with TRBD2. This CDR3 contains 16 residues. Germline V lookup: CDR1 LNHDA, CDR2 SQIVND (reference sequence). J gave up 2 bases and V 5 bases, and 5 bases lay outside the gene matches. CDR3 coding DNA: TGTGCCAGTAGTTCTATAGCGGGAGGGCCCTACAATGAGCAGTTCTTC. Translated, it gives CASSSIAGGPYNEQFF.

The gene calls are TRBV19 and TRBJ1-1, with D unclear. The CDR3 is made up of 13 amino acids. Germline V CDR1 and CDR2: LNHDA, SQIVND (reference sequence). The ends were cut back, 4 bases at V and 4 bases at J, with 10 bases in the middle. The CDR3 reads CASSNSGSTEAFF. DNA for the CDR3: TGTGCCAGTAGTAATTCGGGGAGCACTGAAGCTTTCTTT.

This chain uses TRBV19 with TRBJ2-1; TRBD1 matches at 9 bases. After removal of 6 bases from V and 8 bases from J, the junction contained 2 bases not matched to a gene. From germline, CDR1 is LNHDA and CDR2 SQIVND (reference sequence). The CDR3 runs 12 residues. The CDR3 sequence is CASSTGGHEQFF. CDR3 DNA: TGTGCCAGTAGCACAGGGGGCCATGAGCAGTTCTTC.

The rearrangement uses TRBV19 and TRBJ2-7; the match to TRBD2 covers 8 bases. The CDR3 is made up of 14 amino acids. V shed 1 base and J 3 bases; nucleotides not matched to a gene: 2. Germline assignment: CDR1 LNHDA and CDR2 SQIVND (reference sequence). Written as DNA, the CDR3 is TGTGCCAGTAGTATAGCACTAGCGGACTACGAGCAGTACTTC. This gives the protein CASSIALADYEQYF.

The chain uses TRBV7-9 and TRBJ1-5; 7 nucleotides agree with TRBD1. Germline trimming cut 1 base from V and 2 bases from J; bases unmatched to any gene: 5. Germline V gene data show CDR1 as SEHNR and CDR2 as FQNEAQ (reference sequence). This CDR3 contains 16 residues. The CDR3 region has the DNA TGTGCCAGCAGCTTAGGAGGGACAGTTGGCAATCAGCCCCAGCATTTT. Encoded protein: CASSLGGTVGNQPQHF.

V is TRBV7-9 and J is TRBJ1-3; D is unresolved. CDR1 is SEHNR and CDR2 is FQNEAQ in the germline V gene (reference sequence). Between the trimmed V and J ends, which lost 5 bases and 8 bases, there was a span of 7 bases. This CDR3 contains 11 residues. In nucleotides, the CDR3 is TGTGCCAGCAGCGTTGACTACACCATATATTTT. It translates to CASSVDYTIYF.

This chain joins TRBV4-2 and TRBJ2-7, with 10 bases that match TRBD1. CDR3 length: 20 residues. After removal of 1 base from V and 3 bases from J, the junction contained 18 bases not matched to a gene. Germline V lookup: CDR1 LGHNA, CDR2 YNFKEQ. The CDR3: CASSQVPRQGAIRRGYEQYF. In DNA, the CDR3 is TGTGCCAGCAGCCAAGTACCCCGACAGGGGGCTATTCGTCGTGGCTACGAGCAGTACTTC.

The J gene is TRBJ2-7, the V gene TRBV29-1, with 7 bases that match TRBD1. Germline CDR1 SQVTM, CDR2 ANQGSEA. With 0 bases clipped from V and 6 bases from J, the junction kept 8 bases outside the gene matches. This CDR3 contains 14 residues. This chain's CDR3 is CSVEEGWTGSEQYF. CDR3 in DNA: TGCAGCGTTGAAGAGGGGTGGACAGGTAGCGAGCAGTACTTC.

Points on this clone: An end of the junction does not agree with germline; a read error may underlie this. This chain uses TRBV7-9 with TRBJ2-5; TRBD2 matches at 12 bases. The CDR3 contains 16 residues. Looked up from germline, CDR1 is SEHNR and CDR2 is FQNEAQ (reference sequence). The CDR3 DNA is TGTTCCAGCAGCCGAGGGACTAGCGGGTGGAAAGAGACCCAGTACTTC. Amino acid sequence: CSSSRGTSGWKETQYF.

This chain connects TRBV4-2 to TRBJ1-5; TRBD1 matches at 11 bases. This CDR3 has 16 residues. V was pared by 4 bases and J by 5 bases, with 7 bases of the junction left unmatched. Germline V gene data show CDR1 as LGHNA and CDR2 as YNFKEQ. CDR3 in amino acids: CASSRKGTGGDQPQHF. For the CDR3, the DNA is TGTGCCAGCAGCCGTAAGGGGACAGGGGGAGATCAGCCCCAGCATTTT.

V and J are TRBV6-4 and TRBJ2-1, with 9 nucleotides matching TRBD2. This CDR3 comprises 18 residues. V trimming: 5 bases; J trimming: 0 bases; junction bases outside the gene matches: 11. Germline lookup yields CDR1 MRHNA and CDR2 SNTAGT. Here the CDR3 DNA reads TGTGCCAGCAGTCGTTGGCAGACGACTAGCGGCTCCTACAATGAGCAGTTCTTC. This sequence encodes CASSRWQTTSGSYNEQFF.

This clone was counted between two and nine times. J is TRBJ1-4 and V is TRBV6-1; the match to TRBD1 covers 7 bases. CDR3 length equals 14 residues. The junction had 7 bases not matched to a gene; V was cut back by 5 bases and J by 7 bases. Germline V gene sequence: CDR1 MNHNS, CDR2 SASEGT. In nucleotides, the CDR3 is TGTGCCAGCAGTCGACGAGGGGGCGGTGAAAAACTGTTTTTT. Its translation is CASSRRGGGEKLFF.

This clone was counted between two and nine times. CDR3 coding DNA: TGCGCCAGCAGCTCCCCTGCGGGACTAGCGGGAGCGAGTGAGCAGTTCTTC. This translates into CASSSPAGLAGASEQFF. The chain uses TRBV5-1 and TRBJ2-1; 14 bases fit TRBD2. Germline CDR1 and CDR2: SGHRS and YFSETQ. J was trimmed by 9 bases and V by 3 bases; bases with no gene match: 11. The CDR3 contains 17 residues.

Only a few counts were recorded for this clone. The rearrangement links TRBV14 to TRBJ2-6, with no clear D. The V gene lost 5 bases and the J gene lost 0 bases, with 8 bases spanning the gap. Germline V gives CDR1 SGHDN, CDR2 FVKESK. The CDR3 is 15 residues long. CDR3 DNA: TGTGCCAGCAGCGTCCAGCGCTCTGGGGCCAACGTCCTGACTTTC. Amino acid sequence: CASSVQRSGANVLTF.

The J gene is TRBJ2-1, the V gene TRBV13; TRBD2 agrees at 8 bases. This CDR3 spans 15 amino acids. Germline loops: CDR1 PRHDT, CDR2 FYEKMQ (reference sequence). V trimming: 7 bases; J trimming: 5 bases; junction bases outside the gene matches: 10. The CDR3 here is CASTERTSRHNEQFF. The CDR3 DNA follows: TGTGCCAGCACCGAACGGACTAGCAGACACAATGAGCAGTTCTTC.

This chain links TRBV6-5 with TRBJ1-6; no clear D. CDR1 and CDR2 (germline): MNHEY, SVGAGI. The V end lost 6 bases, the J end lost 8 bases, and 14 bases lay between the germline ends. The CDR3 sequence is 14 residues long. This CDR3 is CASSRERLYSPLHF. The CDR3 nucleotides read TGTGCCAGCAGCCGGGAGAGATTGTATTCACCCCTCCACTTT.

This chain links TRBV29-1 with TRBJ2-3; D is unclear. Trimming pared 1 base from V and 0 bases from J, leaving 8 bases between. This CDR3 region has 14 residues. Germline CDR1 is SQVTM and CDR2 is ANQGSEA. CDR3 amino acids: CSVEGAESTDTQYF. The CDR3 coding sequence is TGCAGCGTTGAAGGCGCCGAAAGCACAGATACGCAGTATTTT.

This clone was seen more than once but under ten times. V and J are TRBV13 and TRBJ1-2; D may be TRBD1 (6 bases). Germline CDR1 reads PRHDT; CDR2 reads FYEKMQ (reference sequence). The length of the CDR3 is 15 residues. Trimming removed 5 bases from V and 1 base from J, with 14 bases in between. In DNA, the CDR3 is TGTGCCAGCAGCCCTCGGGGCAGGGGTAACTATGGCTACACCTTC. This sequence encodes CASSPRGRGNYGYTF.

The V gene is TRBV7-6, the J gene TRBJ2-5; 8 bases match TRBD2. The CDR3 loop spans 16 amino acids. Per germline, CDR1 SGHVS and CDR2 FNYEAQ. V lost 0 bases to trimming and J lost 2 bases; unmatched junction nucleotides: 5. The CDR3 sequence: CASSLASGGTQETQYF. The DNA for the CDR3 is TGTGCCAGCAGCTTAGCCTCGGGAGGGACACAAGAGACCCAGTACTTC.

The rearrangement links TRBV30 to TRBJ1-2; TRBD1 matches at 8 bases. Germline loops: CDR1 GTSNPN, CDR2 SVGIG (reference sequence). The CDR3 has 13 amino acids. The J segment lost 6 bases and the V segment lost 4 bases, leaving 7 bases of the junction unmatched. CDR3 residues: CAWTQGQGDGYTF. CDR3 nucleotide sequence: TGTGCCTGGACACAAGGACAGGGCGATGGCTACACCTTC.

This clone was counted a few times. The chain recombines TRBV6-5 with TRBJ1-2, with D unresolved. The CDR3 runs to 13 residues. Germline-derived CDR1 and CDR2 are MNHEY and SVGAGI. Trimming left V 5 bases short and J 3 bases short, with 10 bases between. The CDR3 loop is CASSRGGYYGYTF. DNA of the CDR3: TGTGCCAGCAGTCGGGGAGGGTACTATGGCTACACCTTC.

The chain carries TRBV5-6 and TRBJ2-1; 11 positions agree with TRBD2. J was trimmed by 5 bases and V by 3 bases; bases with no gene match: 10. The CDR3 loop spans 17 amino acids. The V gene's germline CDR1 is SGHDT and CDR2 YYEEEE. The CDR3 DNA is TGTGCCAGCAGCTCGGTCTTACTAGCGGGAGCTCACAATGAGCAGTTCTTC. As protein: CASSSVLLAGAHNEQFF.